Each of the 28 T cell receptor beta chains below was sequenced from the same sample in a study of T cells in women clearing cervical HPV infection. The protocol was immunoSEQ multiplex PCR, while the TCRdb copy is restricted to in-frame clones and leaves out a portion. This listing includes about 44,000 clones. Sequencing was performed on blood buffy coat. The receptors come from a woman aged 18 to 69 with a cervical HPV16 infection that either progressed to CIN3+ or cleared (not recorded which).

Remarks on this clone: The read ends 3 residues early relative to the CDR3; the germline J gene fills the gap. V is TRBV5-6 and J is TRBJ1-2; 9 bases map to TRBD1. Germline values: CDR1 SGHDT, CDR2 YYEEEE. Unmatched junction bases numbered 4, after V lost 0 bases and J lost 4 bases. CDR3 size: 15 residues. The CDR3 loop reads CASSLERQGVYGYTF. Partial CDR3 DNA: TGTGCCAGCAGCTTGGAACGACAGGGGGTCTATGGC. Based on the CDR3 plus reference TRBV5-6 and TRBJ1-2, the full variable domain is DAGVTQSPTHLIKTRGQQVTLRCSPKSGHDTVSWYQQALGQGPQFIFQYYEEEERQRGNFPDRFSGHQFPNYSSELNVNALLLGDSALYLCASSLERQGVYGYTFGSGTRLTVV.

The sequenced part of the CDR3 DNA is TGTGCCAGCAGCTTTAGGGACAGGGGCTATGAG. Translated, it gives CASSFRDRGYE. The CDR3 as a whole reads CASSFRDRGYEQFF. The chain couples TRBV7-9 to TRBJ2-1, with TRBD1 identical over 10 bases. The read stops 3 residues short of the end of the CDR3; the missing end is completed from the germline J gene. Trimming took 3 bases from V and 8 from J; bases not matched to a gene: 4. The germline V gene encodes CDR1 SEHNR and CDR2 FQNEAQ (reference sequence). This CDR3 is 14 amino acids long.

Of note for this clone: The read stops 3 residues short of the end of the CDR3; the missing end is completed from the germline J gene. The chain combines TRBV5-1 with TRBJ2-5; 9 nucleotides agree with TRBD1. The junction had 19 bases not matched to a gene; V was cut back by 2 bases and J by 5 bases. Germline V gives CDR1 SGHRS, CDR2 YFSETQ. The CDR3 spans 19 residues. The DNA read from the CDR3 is TGCGCCAGCAGCTTCCCTTGGGGCACTCCGGGACAGGGCAGGGAGACC. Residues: CASSFPWGTPGQGRET. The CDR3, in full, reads CASSFPWGTPGQGRETQYF. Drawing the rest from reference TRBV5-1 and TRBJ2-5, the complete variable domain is KAGVTQTPRYLIKTRGQQVTLSCSPISGHRSVSWYQQTPGQGLQFLFEYFSETQRNKGNFPGRFSGRQFSNSRSEMNVSTLELGDSALYLCASSFPWGTPGQGRETQYFGPGTRLLVL.

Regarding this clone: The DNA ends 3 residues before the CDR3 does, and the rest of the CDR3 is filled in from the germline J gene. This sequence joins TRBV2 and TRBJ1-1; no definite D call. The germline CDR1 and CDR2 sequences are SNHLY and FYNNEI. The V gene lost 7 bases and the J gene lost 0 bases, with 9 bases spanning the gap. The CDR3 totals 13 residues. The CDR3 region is CASTEDLNTEAFF. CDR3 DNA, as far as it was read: TGTGCCAGCACGGAGGACTTGAACACTGAA.

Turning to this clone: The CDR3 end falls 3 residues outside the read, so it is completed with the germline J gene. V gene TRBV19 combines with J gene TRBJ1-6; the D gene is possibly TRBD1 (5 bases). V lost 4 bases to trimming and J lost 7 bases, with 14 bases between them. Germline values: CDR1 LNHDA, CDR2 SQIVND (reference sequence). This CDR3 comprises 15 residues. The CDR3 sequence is CASSRGGIGNSPLHF. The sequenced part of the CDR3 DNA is TGTGCCAGTAGTAGGGGGGGAATCGGGAATTCACCC. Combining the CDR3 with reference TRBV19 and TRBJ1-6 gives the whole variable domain DGGITQSPKYLFRKEGQNVTLSCEQNLNHDAMYWYRQDPGQGLRLIYYSQIVNDFQKGDIAEGYSVSREKKESFPLTVTSAQKNPTAFYLCASSRGGIGNSPLHFGNGTRLTVT.

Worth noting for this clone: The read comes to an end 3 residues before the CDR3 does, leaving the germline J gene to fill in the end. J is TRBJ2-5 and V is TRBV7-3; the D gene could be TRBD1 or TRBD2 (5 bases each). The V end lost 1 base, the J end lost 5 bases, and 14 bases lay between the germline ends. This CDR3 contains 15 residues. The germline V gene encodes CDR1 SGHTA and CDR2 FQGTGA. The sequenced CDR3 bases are TGTGCCAGCAGCTTAAGAGGGGCAGAACGGGAGACC. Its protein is CASSLRGAERET. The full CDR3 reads CASSLRGAERETQYF.

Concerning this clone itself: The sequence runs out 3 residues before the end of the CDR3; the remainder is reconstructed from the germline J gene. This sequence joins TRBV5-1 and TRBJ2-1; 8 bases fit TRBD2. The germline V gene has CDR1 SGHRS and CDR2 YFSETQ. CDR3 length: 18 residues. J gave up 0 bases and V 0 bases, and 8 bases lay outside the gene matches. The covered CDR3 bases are TGCGCCAGCAGCTTGGAGGCAGCGGGGGTCATCTCCTACAATGAG. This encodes CASSLEAAGVISYNE. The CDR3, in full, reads CASSLEAAGVISYNEQFF.

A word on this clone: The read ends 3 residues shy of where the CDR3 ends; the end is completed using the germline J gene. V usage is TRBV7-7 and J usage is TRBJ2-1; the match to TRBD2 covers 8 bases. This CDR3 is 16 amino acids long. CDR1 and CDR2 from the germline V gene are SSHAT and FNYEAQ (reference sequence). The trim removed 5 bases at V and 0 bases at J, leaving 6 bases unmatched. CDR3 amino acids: CASSLRGGSSYNEQFF. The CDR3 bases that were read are TGTGCCAGCAGCCTCCGCGGGGGGAGCTCCTACAATGAG.

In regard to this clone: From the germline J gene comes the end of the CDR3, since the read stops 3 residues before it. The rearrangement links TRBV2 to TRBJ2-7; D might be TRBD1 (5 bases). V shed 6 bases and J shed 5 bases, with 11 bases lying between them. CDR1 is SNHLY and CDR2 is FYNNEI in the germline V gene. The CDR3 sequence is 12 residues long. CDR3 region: CASRSQGNEQYF. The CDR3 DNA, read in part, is TGTGCCAGCAGATCTCAGGGAAACGAG.

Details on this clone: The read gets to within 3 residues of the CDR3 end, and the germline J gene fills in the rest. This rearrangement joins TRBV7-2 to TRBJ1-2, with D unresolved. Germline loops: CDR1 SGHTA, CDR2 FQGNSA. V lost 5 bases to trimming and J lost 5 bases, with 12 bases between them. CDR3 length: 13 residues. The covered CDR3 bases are TGTGCCAGCAGCCTTACACCGGGGTATGGC. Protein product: CASSLTPGYG. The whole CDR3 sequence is CASSLTPGYGYTF.

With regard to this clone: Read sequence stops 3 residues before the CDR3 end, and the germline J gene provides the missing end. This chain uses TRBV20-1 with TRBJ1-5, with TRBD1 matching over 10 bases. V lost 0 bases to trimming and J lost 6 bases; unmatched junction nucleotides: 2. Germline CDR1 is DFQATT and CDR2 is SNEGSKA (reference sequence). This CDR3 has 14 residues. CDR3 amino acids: CSAREGTGVQPQHF. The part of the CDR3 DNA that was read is TGCAGTGCTAGAGAAGGGACAGGGGTTCAGCCC.

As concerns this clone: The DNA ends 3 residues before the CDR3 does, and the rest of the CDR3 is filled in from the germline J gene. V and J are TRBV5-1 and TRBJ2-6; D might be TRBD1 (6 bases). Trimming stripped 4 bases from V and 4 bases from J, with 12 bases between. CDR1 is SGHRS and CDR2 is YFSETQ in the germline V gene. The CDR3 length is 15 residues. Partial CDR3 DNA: TGCGCCAGCAGCCAACAGGGCCTCGGGGCCAACGTC. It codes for CASSQQGLGANV. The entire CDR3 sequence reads CASSQQGLGANVLTF.

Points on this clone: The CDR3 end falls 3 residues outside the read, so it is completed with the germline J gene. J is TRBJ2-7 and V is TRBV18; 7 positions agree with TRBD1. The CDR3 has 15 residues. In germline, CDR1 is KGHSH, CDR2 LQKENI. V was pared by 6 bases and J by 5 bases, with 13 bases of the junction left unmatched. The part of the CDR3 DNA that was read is TGTGCCAGCTCTCTCACCCGGGACAGTATCAACGAG. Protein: CASSLTRDSINE. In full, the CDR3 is CASSLTRDSINEQYF.

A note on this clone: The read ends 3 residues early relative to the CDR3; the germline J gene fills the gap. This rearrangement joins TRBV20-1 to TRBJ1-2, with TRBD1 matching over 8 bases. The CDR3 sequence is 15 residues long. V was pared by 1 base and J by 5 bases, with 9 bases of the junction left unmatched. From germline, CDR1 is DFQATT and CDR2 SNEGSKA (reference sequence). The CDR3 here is CSARASGQGGYGYTF. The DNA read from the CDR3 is TGCAGTGCTAGAGCCTCAGGACAGGGTGGGTATGGC.

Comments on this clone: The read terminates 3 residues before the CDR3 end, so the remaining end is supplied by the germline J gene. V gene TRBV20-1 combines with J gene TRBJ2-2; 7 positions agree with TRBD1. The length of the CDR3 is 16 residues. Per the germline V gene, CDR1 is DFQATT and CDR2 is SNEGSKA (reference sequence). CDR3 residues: CSAGQGVSSYNSPLFF. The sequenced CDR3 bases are TGCAGTGCCGGGCAGGGGGTGAGCTCCTATAATTCACCG.

The CDR3 DNA, read in part, is TGCGCCAGCAGCTTAGGGGACAGCCAAAACAAAAACATT. Amino acid sequence: CASSLGDSQNKNI. The complete CDR3 sequence is CASSLGDSQNKNIQYF. The chain employs TRBV5-1 and TRBJ2-4, with 7 bases that match TRBD1. The observed sequence ends 3 residues before the CDR3 terminus, with the missing tail filled in from the germline J gene. CDR3 length: 16 amino acids. Per germline, CDR1 SGHRS and CDR2 YFSETQ. V shed 2 bases and J 3 bases; nucleotides not matched to a gene: 8.

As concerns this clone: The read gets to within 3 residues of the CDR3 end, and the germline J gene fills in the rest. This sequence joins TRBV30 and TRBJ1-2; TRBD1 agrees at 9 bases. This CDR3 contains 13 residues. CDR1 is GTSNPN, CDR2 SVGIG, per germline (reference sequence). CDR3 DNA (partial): TGTGCCTGGAGTGTGGACAGGGGCAACGGC. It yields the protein CAWSVDRGNG. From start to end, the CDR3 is CAWSVDRGNGYTF. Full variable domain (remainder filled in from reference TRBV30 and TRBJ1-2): SQTIHQWPATLVQPVGSPLSLECTVEGTSNPNLYWYRQAAGRGLQLLFYSVGIGQISSEVPQNLSASRPQDRQFILSSKKLLLSDSGFYLCAWSVDRGNGYTFGSGTRLTVV.

The CDR3 protein is CASSDRGQETQYF. The covered CDR3 bases are TGTGCCAGCAGTGATAGGGGCCAAGAGACC. The chain carries TRBV2 and TRBJ2-5, with D perhaps TRBD1 (5 bases). Sequencing ends 3 residues short of the CDR3 end; the germline J gene provides the rest. Germline lookup yields CDR1 SNHLY and CDR2 FYNNEI. This CDR3 comprises 13 residues. V lost 3 bases, J lost 1 base, and 6 bases lay in between.

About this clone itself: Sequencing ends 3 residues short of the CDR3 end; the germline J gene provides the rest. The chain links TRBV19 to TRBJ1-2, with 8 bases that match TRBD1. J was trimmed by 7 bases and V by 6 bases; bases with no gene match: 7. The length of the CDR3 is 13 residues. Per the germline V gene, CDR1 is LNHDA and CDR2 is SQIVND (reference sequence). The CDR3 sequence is CASSQGAGFGYTF. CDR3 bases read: TGTGCCAGTAGCCAGGGGGCTGGGTTTGGC.

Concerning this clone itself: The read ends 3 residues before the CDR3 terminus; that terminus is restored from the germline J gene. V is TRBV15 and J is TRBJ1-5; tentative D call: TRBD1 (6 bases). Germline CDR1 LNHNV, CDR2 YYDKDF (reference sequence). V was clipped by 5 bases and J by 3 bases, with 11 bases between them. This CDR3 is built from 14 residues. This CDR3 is CATSLRQANQPQHF. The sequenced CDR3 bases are TGTGCCACCAGCTTGCGACAGGCCAATCAGCCC.

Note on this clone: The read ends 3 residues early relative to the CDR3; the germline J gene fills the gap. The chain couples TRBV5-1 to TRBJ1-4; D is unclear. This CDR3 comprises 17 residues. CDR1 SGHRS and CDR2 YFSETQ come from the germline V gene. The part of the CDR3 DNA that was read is TGCGCCAGCAGCTTGGGAGGGTCGAGCTCCTATAATTCACCA. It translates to CASSLGGSSSYNSP. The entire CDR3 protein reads CASSLGGSSSYNSPLFF.

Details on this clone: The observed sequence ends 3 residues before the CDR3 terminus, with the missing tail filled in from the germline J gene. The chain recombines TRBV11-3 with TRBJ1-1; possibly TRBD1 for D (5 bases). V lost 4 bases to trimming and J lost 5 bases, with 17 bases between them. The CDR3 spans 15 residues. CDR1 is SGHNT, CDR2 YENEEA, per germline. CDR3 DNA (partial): TGTGCCAGCAGCTCGGCGAATGGGGGGAAGACTGAA. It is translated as CASSSANGGKTE. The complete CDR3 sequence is CASSSANGGKTEAFF. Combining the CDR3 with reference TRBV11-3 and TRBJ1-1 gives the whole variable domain EAGVVQSPRYKIIEKKQPVAFWCNPISGHNTLYWYLQNLGQGPELLIRYENEEAVDDSQLPKDRFSAERLKGVDSTLKIQPAELGDSAVYLCASSSANGGKTEAFFGQGTRLTVV.

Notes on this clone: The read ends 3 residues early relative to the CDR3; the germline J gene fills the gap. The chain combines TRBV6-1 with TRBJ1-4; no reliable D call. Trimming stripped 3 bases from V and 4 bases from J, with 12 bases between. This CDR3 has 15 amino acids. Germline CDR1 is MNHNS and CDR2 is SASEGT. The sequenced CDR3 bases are TGTGCCAGCAGTGACACCCCAGGCCTTAATGAAAAA. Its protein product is CASSDTPGLNEK. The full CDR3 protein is CASSDTPGLNEKLFF.

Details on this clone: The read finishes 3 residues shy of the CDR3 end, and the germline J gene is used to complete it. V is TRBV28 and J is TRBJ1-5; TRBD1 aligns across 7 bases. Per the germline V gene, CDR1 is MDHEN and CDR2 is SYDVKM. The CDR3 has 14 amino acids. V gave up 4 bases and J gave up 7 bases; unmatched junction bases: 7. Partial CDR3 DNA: TGTGCCAGCAGTTCTGGACAGGTGGGCCAGCCC. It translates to CASSSGQVGQP. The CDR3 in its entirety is CASSSGQVGQPQHF.

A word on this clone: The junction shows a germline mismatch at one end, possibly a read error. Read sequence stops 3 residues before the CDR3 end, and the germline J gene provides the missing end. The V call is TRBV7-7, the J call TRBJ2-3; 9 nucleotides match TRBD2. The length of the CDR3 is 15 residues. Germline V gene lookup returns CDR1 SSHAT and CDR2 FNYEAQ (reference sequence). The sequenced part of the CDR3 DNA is TGTGCCAGCAGCTTGGGGGCGGGGGGGGCAGAGACG. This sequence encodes CASSLGAGGAET. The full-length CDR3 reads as CASSLGAGGAETQYF.

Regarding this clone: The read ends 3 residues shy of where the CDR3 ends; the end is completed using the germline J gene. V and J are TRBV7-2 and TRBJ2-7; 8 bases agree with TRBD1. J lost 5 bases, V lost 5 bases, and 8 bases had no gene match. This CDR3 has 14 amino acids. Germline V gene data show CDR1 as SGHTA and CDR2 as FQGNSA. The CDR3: CASSQGQGIHEQYF. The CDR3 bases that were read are TGTGCCAGCAGCCAAGGACAGGGTATCCACGAG.

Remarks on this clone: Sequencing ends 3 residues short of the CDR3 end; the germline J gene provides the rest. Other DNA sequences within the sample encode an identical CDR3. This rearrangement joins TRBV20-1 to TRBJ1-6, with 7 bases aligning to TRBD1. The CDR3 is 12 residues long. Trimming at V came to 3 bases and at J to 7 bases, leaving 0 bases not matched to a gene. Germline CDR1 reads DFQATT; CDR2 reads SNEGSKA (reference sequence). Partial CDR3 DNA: TGCAGTGCTAGGACAGGGAATTCACCC. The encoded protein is CSARTGNSP. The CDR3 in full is CSARTGNSPLHF.

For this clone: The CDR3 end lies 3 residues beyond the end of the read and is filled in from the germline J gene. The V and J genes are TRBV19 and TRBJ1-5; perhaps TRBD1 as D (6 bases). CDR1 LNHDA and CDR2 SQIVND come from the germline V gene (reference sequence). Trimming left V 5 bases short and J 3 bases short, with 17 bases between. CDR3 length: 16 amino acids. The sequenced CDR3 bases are TGTGCCAGTAGTTCCGGGGGGGCTTATGACAATCAGCCC. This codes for CASSSGGAYDNQP. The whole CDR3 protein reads CASSSGGAYDNQPQHF.